A single sample is the source of the 5 T cell receptor beta chains below, sequenced in a study of T cells after posttransplantation cyclophosphamide. Assay used: immunoSEQ multiplex PCR; TCRdb lists only in-frame clones, some missing. The sample presents some 17,000 clones, none singletons. A marrow graft followed busulfan-fludarabine conditioning, with cyclophosphamide on days +3 and +4. This specimen was PBMCs, taken after allogeneic stem cell transplant with posttransplant cyclophosphamide. These receptors originate from a female patient aged 25-40 years who received an allogeneic stem cell transplant from a related donor, was CMV-positive, and had no GVHD. Some T cells may be graft donor cells.

This clone was seen repeatedly, ten times or more. The chain is built from TRBV5-6 and TRBJ2-7; the D gene is possibly TRBD1 (5 bases). Trimming stripped 4 bases from V and 9 bases from J, with 17 bases between. The CDR3 loop spans 13 amino acids. The germline CDR1 and CDR2 sequences are SGHDT and YYEEEE. The CDR3 sequence is CASSGDQGVVQYF. In nucleotides, the CDR3 is TGTGCCAGCAGCGGGGATCAGGGTGTTGTGCAGTACTTC. Drawing the rest from reference TRBV5-6 and TRBJ2-7, the complete variable domain is DAGVTQSPTHLIKTRGQQVTLRCSPKSGHDTVSWYQQALGQGPQFIFQYYEEEERQRGNFPDRFSGHQFPNYSSELNVNALLLGDSALYLCASSGDQGVVQYFGPGTRLTVT.

This clone was counted many times. The V gene is TRBV5-1, the J gene TRBJ1-3; no reliable D call. Deletions cut 2 bases from V and 0 bases from J, with 9 bases between. This CDR3 region has 15 residues. Germline lookup yields CDR1 SGHRS and CDR2 YFSETQ. CDR3 region: CASSFGRLSGNTIYF. DNA for the CDR3: TGCGCCAGCAGCTTCGGGAGGCTCTCTGGAAACACCATATATTTT.

A word on this clone: This may be a read error, as it is one base from a much larger clone. The chain has TRBV14 and TRBJ2-1; 10 bases align to TRBD2. The CDR3 covers 16 residues. In germline, CDR1 is SGHDN, CDR2 FVKESK. V dropped 10 bases and J dropped 4; count of bases not matched to a gene: 13. CDR3 in DNA: TGTGCCAACAGTCATCTAGCGGGAGAGCTTTACAATGAGCAGTTCTTC. Amino acid sequence: CANSHLAGELYNEQFF. Complete variable domain (other parts from reference TRBV14 and TRBJ2-1): EAGVTQFPSHSVIEKGQTVTLRCDPISGHDNLYWYRRVMGKEIKFLLHFVKESKQDESGMPNNRFLAERTGGTYSTLKVQPAELEDSGVYFCANSHLAGELYNEQFFGPGTRLTVL.

This clone was seen ten or more times. The CDR3 protein is CASSLGQGYGYTF. The DNA of the CDR3 is TGTGCCAGCAGTTTGGGCCAGGGCTATGGCTACACCTTC. This chain joins TRBV28 and TRBJ1-2, with D perhaps TRBD1 (5 bases). Per germline, CDR1 MDHEN and CDR2 SYDVKM. CDR3 length: 13 amino acids. V dropped 3 bases and J dropped 4 bases, with 9 bases sitting between them.

This clone was recorded at least ten times. This chain joins TRBV12-5 and TRBJ2-5, with TRBD1 matching over 9 bases. The CDR3 has 16 amino acids. CDR1 and CDR2 (germline): LGHNT, FRNRAP. Trimming cost V 6 bases and J 5 bases; bases outside gene matches: 13. The CDR3 DNA sequence: TGTGCTAGTGGATCCGGTACCGGGACAGGGTTGGAGACCCAGTACTTC. It is translated as CASGSGTGTGLETQYF.